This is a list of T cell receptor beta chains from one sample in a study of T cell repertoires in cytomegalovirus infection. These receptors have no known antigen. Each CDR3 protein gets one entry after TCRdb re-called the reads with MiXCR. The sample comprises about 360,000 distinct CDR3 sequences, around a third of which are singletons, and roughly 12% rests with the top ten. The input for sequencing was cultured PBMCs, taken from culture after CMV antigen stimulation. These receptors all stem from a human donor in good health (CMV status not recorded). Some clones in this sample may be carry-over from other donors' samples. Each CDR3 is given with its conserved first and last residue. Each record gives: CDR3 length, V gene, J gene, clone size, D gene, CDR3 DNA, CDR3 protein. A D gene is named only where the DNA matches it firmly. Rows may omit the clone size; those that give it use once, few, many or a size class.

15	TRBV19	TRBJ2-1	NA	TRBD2	TGTGCCAGTAGTGTTACGACTAGCGGGAGCAATGAGCAGTTCTTC	CASSVTTSGSNEQFF
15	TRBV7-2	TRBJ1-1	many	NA	TGTGCCAGCAGCGCCTGGACTCGGATGAACACTGAAGCTTTCTTT	CASSAWTRMNTEAFF
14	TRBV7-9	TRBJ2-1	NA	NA	TGTGCCAGCAGCTTAGCTAGGCTACACAATGAGCAGTTCTTC	CASSLARLHNEQFF
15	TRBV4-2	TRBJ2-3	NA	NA	TGTGCCAGCAGCCGTATAGCGTCTAGCACAGATACGCAGTATTTT	CASSRIASSTDTQYF
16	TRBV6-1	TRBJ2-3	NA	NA	TGTGCCAGCAGTGAAGCTTTCGGGCAGGCCACAGATACGCAGTATTTT	CASSEAFGQATDTQYF
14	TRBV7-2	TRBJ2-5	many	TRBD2	TGTGCCAGCAGCTTGGGGGGGGGTCGGGAGACCCAGTACTTC	CASSLGGGRETQYF
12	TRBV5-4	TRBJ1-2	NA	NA	TGTGCCAGCAGCTTGGAACAGTTGGGCTACACCTTC	CASSLEQLGYTF
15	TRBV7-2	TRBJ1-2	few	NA	TGTGCCAGCAGCTTTACCGGGCCCTCCTCACGGGGCTACACCTTC	CASSFTGPSSRGYTF
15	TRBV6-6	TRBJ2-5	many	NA	TGTGCCAGCAGTTACTTTGGTGGCGCACAAGAGACCCAGTACTTC	CASSYFGGAQETQYF
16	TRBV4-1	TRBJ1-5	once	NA	TGCGCCAGCAGCCATGTGGGGCAGGATAGCAATCAGCCCCAGCATTTT	CASSHVGQDSNQPQHF
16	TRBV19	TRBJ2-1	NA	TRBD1	TGTGCCAGTAGTATAGTGGCGGGTTACAGGGGCGATGAGCAGTTCTTC	CASSIVAGYRGDEQFF
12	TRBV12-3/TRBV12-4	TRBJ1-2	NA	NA	TGTGCCAGCAGCCAACAGGGCTATGGCTACACCTTC	CASSQQGYGYTF
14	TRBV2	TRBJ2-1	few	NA	TGTGCCAGCAGTGAAAGTGAGGGTATGAATGAGCAGTTCTTC	CASSESEGMNEQFF
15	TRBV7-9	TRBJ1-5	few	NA	TGTGCCAGCAGCTTAGCTCCGGAGGGGAATCAGCCCCAGCATTTT	CASSLAPEGNQPQHF
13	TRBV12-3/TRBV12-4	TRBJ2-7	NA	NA	TGTGCCAGCAGTCGGATTAACCCCTACGAGCAGTACTTC	CASSRINPYEQYF
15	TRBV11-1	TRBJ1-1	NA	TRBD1	TGTGCCAGCAGCCCCAGGGGGCTAGGGAACACTGAAGCTTTCTTT	CASSPRGLGNTEAFF
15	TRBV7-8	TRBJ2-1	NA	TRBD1	TGTGCCAGCAGCCAGGACAGGGGGCGAGGGAATGAGCAGTTCTTC	CASSQDRGRGNEQFF
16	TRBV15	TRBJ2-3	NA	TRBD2	TGTGCCACCAGCAGAACTAGCGGGAGGCTGACAGATACGCAGTATTTT	CATSRTSGRLTDTQYF
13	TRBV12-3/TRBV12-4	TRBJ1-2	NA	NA	TGTGCCAGCAGCTTACGGCAGAGTTATGGCTACACCTTC	CASSLRQSYGYTF
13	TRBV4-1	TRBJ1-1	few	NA	TGCGCCAGCAGCCAAGAGCTGGGGTTTCGAGCTTTCTTT	CASSQELGFRAFF
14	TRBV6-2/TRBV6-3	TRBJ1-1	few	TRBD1	TGTGCCAGCAGAAGGGACAGTTCGAACACTGAAGCTTTCTTT	CASRRDSSNTEAFF
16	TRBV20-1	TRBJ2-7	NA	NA	TGCAGTGCTAGTCATATAGGGATTGGTTTCTCCTACGAGCAGTACTTC	CSASHIGIGFSYEQYF
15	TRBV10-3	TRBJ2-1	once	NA	TGTGCCATCAGCGACCCCAAAAGGCCCCACAATGAGCAGTTCTTC	CAISDPKRPHNEQFF
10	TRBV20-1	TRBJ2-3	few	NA	TGCAGTGCACCACGAGATACGCAGTATTTT	CSAPRDTQYF
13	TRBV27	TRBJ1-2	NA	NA	TGTGCCAGCAGTCCCGGGGAGGGGGTTGGCTACACCTTC	CASSPGEGVGYTF
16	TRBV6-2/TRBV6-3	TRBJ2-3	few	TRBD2	TGTGCCAGCAGTTACTCGGGAGCGGGAGTTGCAGATACGCAGTATTTT	CASSYSGAGVADTQYF
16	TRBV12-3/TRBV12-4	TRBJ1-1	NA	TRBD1	TGTGCCAGCAGTTGTCCGGACGCAGGGGGAAACACTGAAGCTTTCTTT	CASSCPDAGGNTEAFF
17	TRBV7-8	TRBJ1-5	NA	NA	TGTGCCAGCAGCTTAGACACAGGCTGGCGTAGCAATCAGCCCCAGCATTTT	CASSLDTGWRSNQPQHF
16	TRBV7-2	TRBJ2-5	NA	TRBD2	TGTGCCAGCAGCTTTCCTAGCGGGGGGGGTGGTGAGACCCAGTACTTC	CASSFPSGGGGETQYF
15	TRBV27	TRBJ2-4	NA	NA	TGTGCCAGCAGTTTACTGAGCGATGCCAAAAACATTCAGTACTTC	CASSLLSDAKNIQYF
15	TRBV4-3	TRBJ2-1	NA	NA	TGCGCCTGCATCCAAGATTTTGAAGGGTACAATGAGCAGTTCTTC	CACIQDFEGYNEQFF
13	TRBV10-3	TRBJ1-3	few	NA	TGTGCCATCAGCCAGGGTGGAGGAAACACCATATATTTT	CAISQGGGNTIYF
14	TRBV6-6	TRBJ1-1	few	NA	TGTGCCAGCAGTTATAACGGCATGAACACTGAAGCTTTCTTT	CASSYNGMNTEAFF
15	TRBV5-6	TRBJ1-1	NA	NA	TGTGCCAGCAGCTTGGTGGGCAGGGGTTACACTGAAGCTTTCTTT	CASSLVGRGYTEAFF
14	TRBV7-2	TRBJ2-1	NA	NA	TGTGCCAGCAGCTTAGGGTACGGTCACAATGAGCAGTTCTTC	CASSLGYGHNEQFF
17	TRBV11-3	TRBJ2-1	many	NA	TGTGCCAGCAGCTTAGTATTTGGCAGGGGGGTGAACAATGAGCAGTTCTTC	CASSLVFGRGVNNEQFF
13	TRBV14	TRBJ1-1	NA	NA	TGTGCCAGCAGCCATTATTGGGACACTGAAGCTTTCTTT	CASSHYWDTEAFF
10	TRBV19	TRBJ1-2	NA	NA	TGTGCCAGTAGATCAGTGGGCTACACCTTC	CASRSVGYTF
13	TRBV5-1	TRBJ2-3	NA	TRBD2	TGCGCCAGCAGCGGGACTATTACAGATACGCAGTATTTT	CASSGTITDTQYF
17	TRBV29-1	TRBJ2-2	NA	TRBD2	TGCAGCGTGAGCTCCATAGCGGGAGGACAAAGAACCGGGGAGCTGTTTTTT	CSVSSIAGGQRTGELFF
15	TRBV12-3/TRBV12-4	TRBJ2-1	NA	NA	TGTGCCAGCAGTACAGACCCCCGCTCCTACAATGAGCAGTTCTTC	CASSTDPRSYNEQFF
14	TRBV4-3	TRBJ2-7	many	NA	TGCGCCAGCAGCCAAGCTCCGGGGGCCTACGAGCAGTACTTC	CASSQAPGAYEQYF
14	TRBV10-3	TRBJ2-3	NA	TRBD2	TGTGCCATCAGTGTATCGGGAGGGGCAGATACGCAGTATTTT	CAISVSGGADTQYF
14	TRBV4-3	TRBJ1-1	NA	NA	TGCGCCAGCAGCCAAGATCTGATGAACACTGAAGCTTTCTTT	CASSQDLMNTEAFF
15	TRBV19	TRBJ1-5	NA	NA	TGTGCCAGTAGTTTCGGACAGAGATACAATCAGCCCCAGCATTTT	CASSFGQRYNQPQHF
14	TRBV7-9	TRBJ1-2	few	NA	TGTGCCAGCAGCTCCCGGGACGATTTGTACGGCTACACCTTC	CASSSRDDLYGYTF
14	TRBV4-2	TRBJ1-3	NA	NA	TGTGCCAGCAGCCAAGAGGGCTCTGGAAACACCATATATTTT	CASSQEGSGNTIYF
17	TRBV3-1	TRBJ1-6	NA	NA	TGTGCCAGCAGCCAAGAGATGGCGGACACCTATAATTCACCCCTCCACTTT	CASSQEMADTYNSPLHF
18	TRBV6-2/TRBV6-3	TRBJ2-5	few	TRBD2	TGTGCCAGCAGTAGGAGGACTAGCGGCCTCCCTCCCCAAGAGACCCAGTACTTC	CASSRRTSGLPPQETQYF
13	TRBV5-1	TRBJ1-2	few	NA	TGTGCCAGCAGCTTAGACAGCGACTATGGCTACACCTTC	CASSLDSDYGYTF
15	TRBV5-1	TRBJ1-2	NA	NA	TGCGCCAGCAGCTTGGGAGGAGTGGGTTTCGATGGCTACACCTTC	CASSLGGVGFDGYTF
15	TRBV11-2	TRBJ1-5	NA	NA	TGTGCCAGCAGCTCAGGGGTTGTGGGCAATCAGCCCCAGCATTTT	CASSSGVVGNQPQHF
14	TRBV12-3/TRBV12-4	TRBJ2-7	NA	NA	TGTGCCAGCAGTCCGGGACTTAGCAACTACGAGCAGTACTTC	CASSPGLSNYEQYF
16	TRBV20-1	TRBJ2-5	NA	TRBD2	TGCAGTGCTAGAGTCGTGACTAGCGGGAGTGGGGAGACCCAGTACTTC	CSARVVTSGSGETQYF
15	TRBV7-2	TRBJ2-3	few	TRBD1	TGTGCCAGCATGGAGGGACAGGGGGACACAGATACGCAGTATTTT	CASMEGQGDTDTQYF